These 18 T cell receptor beta chains share one sample of origin, sequenced in a study of OX40 agonist ivuxolimab in advanced cancers. Assay used: immunoSEQ multiplex PCR; TCRdb lists only in-frame clones, some missing. The sample holds about 75,000 clones, approximately 81% seen once. The source material was CD4+ or CD8+ T cells sorted from blood, sampled in a trial of the OX40 agonist ivuxolimab. The receptors were sampled from an adult with an advanced solid tumor such as melanoma, head and neck, liver or kidney cancer.

The chain combines TRBV5-1 with TRBJ2-4; D gene ambiguous. V lost 0 bases to trimming and J lost 7 bases, with 11 bases between them. The length of the CDR3 is 14 residues. The germline V gene has CDR1 SGHRS and CDR2 YFSETQ. The chain's CDR3 is CASSLGPEGNIQYF. DNA of the CDR3: TGCGCCAGCAGCTTGGGACCCGAAGGGAACATTCAGTACTTC.

This clone was observed a single time. The DNA of the CDR3 is TGTGCCAGCAGTCTCCTAGGGAGCCCAACTAATGAAAAACTGTTTTTT. Its translation: CASSLLGSPTNEKLFF. The chain recombines TRBV28 with TRBJ1-4; D not certain. The CDR3 totals 16 residues. In germline, CDR1 is MDHEN, CDR2 SYDVKM. Deletions cut 5 bases from V and 0 bases from J, with 13 bases between. Variable domain in full (rest from reference TRBV28 and TRBJ1-4): DVKVTQSSRYLVKRTGEKVFLECVQDMDHENMFWYRQDPGLGLRLIYFSYDVKMKEKGDIPEGYSVSREKKERFSLILESASTNQTSMYLCASSLLGSPTNEKLFFGSGTQLSVL.

This chain joins TRBV6-5 and TRBJ2-2, with D perhaps TRBD1 (6 bases). CDR1 and CDR2 from the germline V gene are MNHEY and SVGAGI. This CDR3 region has 13 residues. V lost 7 bases and J lost 6, with 12 bases in between. CDR3 nucleotide sequence: TGTGCCAGCAATTTTGGACAGTCCGGGGAGCTGTTTTTT. Amino acids: CASNFGQSGELFF.

In DNA, the CDR3 is TGTGCCAGTAGTATCGCCTTCACAGATACGCAGTATTTT. Its translation is CASSIAFTDTQYF. The gene calls are TRBV19 and TRBJ2-3; D not certain. There are 13 residues in the CDR3. Germline lookup yields CDR1 LNHDA and CDR2 SQIVND (reference sequence). Deletions cut 3 bases from V and 2 bases from J, with 6 bases between.

Comment on this clone: A junction end diverges from the germline sequence, so it may reflect a read error. The V and J genes are TRBV6-5 and TRBJ2-7, with 12 bases aligning to TRBD2. The CDR3 sequence is 14 residues long. Germline CDR1 MNHEY, CDR2 SVGAGI. The CDR3 nucleotides read TGTGCCATCAGTGGGACTAGCGGGTATTACGAGCAGTACTTC. Its translation is CAISGTSGYYEQYF.

The chain uses TRBV19 and TRBJ1-6, with unresolved D. The length of the CDR3 is 13 residues. In germline, CDR1 is LNHDA, CDR2 SQIVND (reference sequence). V gave up 3 bases and J gave up 7 bases, with 7 bases separating them. CDR3 in DNA: TGTGCCAGTAGTATCGATCCGAATTCACCCCTCCACTTT. It codes for CASSIDPNSPLHF.

The chain couples TRBV4-1 to TRBJ1-3, with 7 positions matching TRBD1. The germline V gene encodes CDR1 MGHRA and CDR2 YSYEKL. The length of the CDR3 is 14 residues. V gave up 5 bases and J gave up 4 bases; unmatched junction bases: 5. CDR3 sequence: CASSSTGSGNTIYF. DNA of the CDR3: TGCGCCAGCAGCTCGACAGGGTCGGGAAACACCATATATTTT.

CDR3 nucleotides: TGTGCCAGTAGTATAGGGACAGGGGGCTCCCCGACTGAAGCTTTCTTT. It specifies CASSIGTGGSPTEAFF. J is TRBJ1-1 and V is TRBV19, with TRBD1 identical over 11 bases. The CDR3 totals 16 residues. CDR1 is LNHDA, CDR2 SQIVND, per germline (reference sequence). Losses at the gene ends were 1 base for V and 5 bases for J; bases not matched to a gene: 6.

V gene TRBV15 combines with J gene TRBJ1-2; D gene ambiguous. The CDR3 spans 13 residues. Germline loops: CDR1 LNHNV, CDR2 YYDKDF (reference sequence). Trimming pared 0 bases from V and 5 bases from J, leaving 7 bases between. The CDR3 is CATSREASYGYTF. Here the CDR3 DNA reads TGTGCCACCAGCAGAGAAGCGAGTTATGGCTACACCTTC.

The chain couples TRBV21-1 to TRBJ2-1; TRBD2 reflects the table's D call only, with no check against the DNA. TRBV21-1 is flagged as a pseudogene. The CDR3 sequence is 15 residues long. The CDR3 DNA follows: TGTGCCAGCAGCTTCCGAAGCTTGATGAACAATGAGCAGTTCTTC. It translates to CASSFRSLMNNEQFF.

This clone came up once. CDR3 nucleotides: TGTGCCAGCAGCTTACCGCAGGGGCGGAGAGATACGCAGTATTTT. This sequence encodes CASSLPQGRRDTQYF. The genes are TRBV7-9 and TRBJ2-3; weak D call: TRBD1 (6 bases). Germline V gene lookup returns CDR1 SEHNR and CDR2 FQNEAQ (reference sequence). This CDR3 has 15 amino acids. Trimming left V 2 bases short and J 5 bases short, with 14 bases between.

The chain joins TRBV7-2 to TRBJ2-3, with D tentatively TRBD2 (6 bases). CDR3 length: 15 amino acids. V lost 1 base to trimming and J lost 3 bases, with 11 bases between them. The germline V gene encodes CDR1 SGHTA and CDR2 FQGNSA. The DNA for the CDR3 is TGTGCCAGCAGCTTAGTGAGGGAGGTGACAGATACGCAGTATTTT. This translates into CASSLVREVTDTQYF.

J is TRBJ1-3 and V is TRBV7-2; 7 bases line up with TRBD1. CDR3 length equals 17 residues. In germline, CDR1 is SGHTA, CDR2 FQGNSA. V dropped 4 bases and J dropped 0; count of bases not matched to a gene: 9. CDR3 residues: CASSSPGQIYSGNTIYF. DNA of the CDR3: TGTGCCAGCAGCTCACCGGGACAGATTTACTCTGGAAACACCATATATTTT.

This chain links TRBV5-6 with TRBJ1-5, with 10 bases matching TRBD1. Trimming took 4 bases from V and 3 from J; bases not matched to a gene: 4. The CDR3 is 15 residues long. CDR1 is SGHDT and CDR2 is YYEEEE in the germline V gene. In DNA form, the CDR3 reads TGTGCCAGCAGCCCCGGGACAGGGGACAATCAGCCCCAGCATTTT. The encoded protein is CASSPGTGDNQPQHF.

The CDR3 loop reads CASSSDRRYEQYF. CDR3 nucleotides: TGTGCCAGTAGTTCGGACAGACGCTACGAGCAGTACTTC. The chain employs TRBV19 and TRBJ2-7, with a possible D match to TRBD1 (6 bases). Per germline, CDR1 LNHDA and CDR2 SQIVND (reference sequence). This CDR3 has 13 residues. The germline V and J ends were trimmed by 5 bases and 3 bases, with 11 bases remaining between them.

This chain uses TRBV5-1 with TRBJ2-2, with D unresolved. The CDR3 is 11 amino acids. V lost 0 bases and J 6 bases, leaving 0 bases between the germline ends. CDR1 and CDR2 from the germline V gene are SGHRS and YFSETQ. As DNA, the CDR3 is TGCGCCAGCAGCTTGGCCGGGGAGCTGTTTTTT. This codes for CASSLAGELFF.

The chain has TRBV5-6 and TRBJ2-1; D remains unclear. Germline V CDR1 and CDR2: SGHDT, YYEEEE. The CDR3 contains 15 residues. The V and J ends lost 0 bases and 0 bases respectively, with 7 bases between them. The CDR3: CASSLGGLSYNEQFF. As DNA, the CDR3 is TGTGCCAGCAGCTTGGGGGGTCTCTCCTACAATGAGCAGTTCTTC.

V usage is TRBV5-4 and J usage is TRBJ1-1; TRBD1 matches at 7 bases. Losses at the gene ends were 4 bases for V and 0 bases for J; bases not matched to a gene: 6. The CDR3 consists of 15 residues. Germline values: CDR1 SGHNT, CDR2 YYREEE (reference sequence). The CDR3 DNA sequence: TGTGCCAGCAGCACTAAACAGGGGTTGAACACTGAAGCTTTCTTT. Translation gives CASSTKQGLNTEAFF. Supplemented by reference TRBV5-4 and TRBJ1-1, the full variable domain reads ETGVTQSPTHLIKTRGQQVTLRCSSQSGHNTVSWYQQALGQGPQFIFQYYREEENGRGNFPPRFSGLQFPNYSSELNVNALELDDSALYLCASSTKQGLNTEAFFGQGTRLTVV.